This TCR beta chain comes out of a study of T cells in Graves' hyperthyroidism and ophthalmopathy. V lost 6 bases to trimming and J lost 8 bases; unmatched junction nucleotides: 15. This CDR3 comprises 15 residues. It was RNA transcripts that yielded the amplified TCR beta CDR3 regions. Primed by the HTBI set, a first-round RT-PCR was run on the TCR CDR3. One entry per CDR3 protein results from TCRdb running MiXCR on the multiplex PCR reads. This table has a few hundred thousand distinct CDR3 sequences, less than 20% appearing once. The chain carries TRBV12-3 or TRBV12-4 and TRBJ1-2, with 7 bases fitting TRBD1. The sample taken for sequencing was blood. This receptor was obtained from a woman younger than 30 with Graves' hyperthyroidism. CDR3 residues: CASRNRGRESLGYTF. CDR3 nucleotides: TGTGCCAGCAGAAACAGGGGCAGGGAGTCGTTAGGCTACACCTTC.